This entry lists 32 T cell receptor beta chains sequenced from one sample in a study of identical twins. TCRdb itself ran the 5' RACE reads through MiXCR, one entry per CDR3 protein. The sample carries about 100,000 distinct CDR3 sequences, about 5.6% recorded once. The sequenced material came from memory T cells sorted from blood. The receptors originated from a woman between 45 and 60 years old in good health.

In this sample, this clonotype turned up a few times. The rearrangement links TRBV5-1 to TRBJ2-7; 9 positions agree with TRBD2. The germline CDR1 and CDR2 sequences are SGHRS and YFSETQ. V shed 0 bases and J 4 bases; nucleotides not matched to a gene: 2. CDR3 length: 14 amino acids. For the CDR3, the DNA is TGCGCCAGCAGCTTGGGAACTAGCGGGTACGAGCAGTACTTC. Its translation: CASSLGTSGYEQYF.

This clonotype came up a few times. Here the CDR3 reads CASSTPELGETQYF. The CDR3 nucleotides are TGTGCCAGTAGTACCCCTGAACTAGGGGAGACCCAGTACTTC. This chain uses TRBV19 with TRBJ2-5, with D maybe TRBD2 (5 bases). V shed 4 bases and J shed 5 bases, with 14 bases lying between them. Germline V gives CDR1 LNHDA, CDR2 SQIVND (reference sequence). The CDR3 has 14 residues.

This clonotype was counted at least ten times. This chain joins TRBV20-1 and TRBJ2-5; 8 bases match TRBD2. The V gene's germline CDR1 is DFQATT and CDR2 SNEGSKA (reference sequence). The CDR3 is 14 amino acids. The junction had 11 bases not matched to a gene; V was cut back by 5 bases and J by 6 bases. The CDR3 sequence: CSAASGTRGQTQYF. The CDR3 DNA reads as TGCAGTGCTGCGTCCGGGACTAGAGGGCAGACCCAGTACTTC.

Ten or more counts support this clonotype. This sequence joins TRBV20-1 and TRBJ2-6, with TRBD2 matching over 12 bases. The CDR3 is made up of 19 amino acids. Germline CDR1 is DFQATT and CDR2 is SNEGSKA (reference sequence). The trim removed 1 base at V and 4 bases at J, leaving 11 bases unmatched. CDR3 nucleotides: TGCAGTGCTAGAGGCGAGACTAGCGGGAGTGCTTCGGGGGCCAACGTCCTGACTTTC. It codes for CSARGETSGSASGANVLTF.

This clonotype occurred a few times. This chain joins TRBV30 and TRBJ2-3; TRBD1 might be the D (6 bases). Trimming stripped 8 bases from V and 2 bases from J, with 20 bases between. The CDR3 extends over 15 amino acids. Germline V gene lookup returns CDR1 GTSNPN and CDR2 SVGIG (reference sequence). CDR3 loop: CAVRHRAYPTDTQYF. The CDR3 region has the DNA TGTGCCGTTAGGCACAGGGCATACCCCACAGATACGCAGTATTTT.

This clonotype was counted only a few times. The chain links TRBV11-2 to TRBJ2-7; D not certain. Trimming pared 4 bases from V and 6 bases from J, leaving 16 bases between. The CDR3 is 14 amino acids. Germline CDR1 SGHAT, CDR2 FQNNGV. For the CDR3, the DNA is TGTGCCAGCAGCTCGAACCGGGCGCTGGGCGAGCAGTACTTC. Translating gives CASSSNRALGEQYF.

This clonotype was detected ten times or more. This chain joins TRBV30 and TRBJ2-7; a possible D gene is TRBD2 (6 bases). V was shortened by 5 bases and J by 9 bases, with 17 bases between the two germline ends. Germline CDR1 GTSNPN, CDR2 SVGIG (reference sequence). The CDR3 sequence is 12 residues long. The CDR3 coding sequence is TGTGCCTGGGGATCGGGAGTTGGGTGGCAGTACTTC. The encoded protein is CAWGSGVGWQYF.

In this sample, this clonotype turned up many times. This chain joins TRBV3-1 and TRBJ2-7; TRBD2 matches at 11 bases. Germline V gene lookup returns CDR1 LGHDT and CDR2 YNNKEL (reference sequence). The V segment lost 3 bases and the J segment 6 bases; nucleotides outside the gene matches: 10. CDR3 length: 16 residues. The CDR3 DNA reads TGTGCCAGCAGCCAGCGTTCACTAGCGGGAGAAGGCGAGCAGTACTTC. It yields the protein CASSQRSLAGEGEQYF.

The CDR3 sequence: CASEGAGTEAFF. The CDR3 DNA follows: TGTGCCAGCGAGGGCGCCGGCACTGAAGCTTTCTTT. J is TRBJ1-1 and V is TRBV6-6; D is undetermined. The germline CDR1 and CDR2 sequences are MNHNY and SVGAGI (reference sequence). V was shortened by 8 bases and J by 4 bases, with 11 bases between the two germline ends. This CDR3 region has 12 residues.

This clonotype was found many times. The chain combines TRBV4-1 with TRBJ2-1; TRBD2 agrees at 9 bases. CDR3 size: 16 residues. Germline V gene data show CDR1 as MGHRA and CDR2 as YSYEKL. Trimming removed 0 bases from V and 9 bases from J; junction bases left unmatched: 9. CDR3 in DNA: TGCGCCAGCAGCCAAGAGGCGGGAGGGACCTTTCGTGAGCAGTTCTTC. It specifies CASSQEAGGTFREQFF.

There are a few counts of this clonotype. The rearrangement links TRBV23-1 to TRBJ2-2; 10 nucleotides line up with TRBD2. TRBV23-1 is reported as an ORF; its role is uncertain. CDR3 length: 20 residues. V trimming: 3 bases; J trimming: 2 bases; junction bases outside the gene matches: 15. As DNA, the CDR3 is TGCGCCAGCAGTCACGGGCTGGCTAGCGGGAGTGCCGATAACACCGGGGAGCTGTTTTTT. This sequence encodes CASSHGLASGSADNTGELFF.

This clonotype was seen only once. A much larger clone sits a single nucleotide away, making a read error possible. The gene calls are TRBV29-1 and TRBJ2-2; 10 bases are a match to TRBD2. This CDR3 contains 14 residues. The V gene's germline CDR1 is SQVTM and CDR2 ANQGSEA. The DNA of the CDR3 is TGCAGCGTGGGGGCTAGCGGGAGCACCGGGGACCTGTTTTTT. This gives the protein CSVGASGSTGDLFF.

This clonotype occurred many times. The rearrangement links TRBV12-3 or TRBV12-4 to TRBJ2-5; 7 nucleotides line up with TRBD1. J gave up 3 bases and V 3 bases, and 4 bases lay outside the gene matches. This CDR3 spans 14 amino acids. The CDR3 here is CASSFGQVKETQYF. The DNA for the CDR3 is TGTGCCAGCAGTTTCGGACAGGTTAAAGAGACCCAGTACTTC.

The V call is TRBV9, the J call TRBJ1-6, with D possibly matching TRBD1 (5 bases). V was clipped by 4 bases and J by 6 bases, with 11 bases between them. The germline V gene has CDR1 SGDLS and CDR2 YYNGEE. The CDR3 has 14 amino acids. The chain's CDR3 is CASSPGTRNSPLHF. Here the CDR3 DNA reads TGTGCCAGCAGCCCCGGGACGCGTAATTCACCCCTCCACTTT.

There are many counts of this clonotype. The CDR3 loop reads CASTLGGEDYEQYV. The CDR3 nucleotides read TGTGCCAGCACCCTCGGGGGGGAGGACTACGAGCAGTACGTC. The V gene is TRBV6-5, the J gene TRBJ2-7; 8 bases agree with TRBD2. Germline V CDR1 and CDR2: MNHEY, SVGAGI. CDR3 size: 14 residues. With V trimmed by 7 bases and J by 3 bases, 8 bases remained unmatched.

This clonotype showed up many times. This chain joins TRBV29-1 and TRBJ2-5; D gene unclear. V lost 5 bases and J lost 3, with 16 bases in between. This CDR3 is built from 14 residues. Germline V CDR1 and CDR2: SQVTM, ANQGSEA. CDR3 region: CSVTVSGAKETQYF. CDR3 bases: TGCAGCGTTACGGTATCGGGCGCAAAAGAGACCCAGTACTTC.

This clonotype showed up many times. The J gene is TRBJ2-3, the V gene TRBV11-3, with 13 bases matching TRBD2. The V and J ends lost 5 bases and 4 bases, in that order; junction bases with no gene match: 3. The CDR3 totals 15 residues. CDR1 and CDR2 from the germline V gene are SGHNT and YENEEA. The CDR3 nucleotides are TGTGCCAGCAGCCGGACTAGCGGGAGCCCAGATACGCAGTATTTT. It yields the protein CASSRTSGSPDTQYF.

This clonotype turned up a few times. CDR3 amino acids: CASSTRMGSSGANVLTF. The CDR3 coding sequence is TGTGCCAGCAGTACCAGGATGGGGAGCTCTGGGGCCAACGTCCTGACTTTC. The chain employs TRBV12-3 or TRBV12-4 and TRBJ2-6; possibly TRBD2 for D (5 bases). V was clipped by 5 bases and J by 0 bases, with 14 bases between them. The CDR3 runs to 17 residues.

The chain combines TRBV20-1 with TRBJ2-1, with D tentatively TRBD2 (5 bases). The length of the CDR3 is 13 residues. Trimming cost V 4 bases and J 4 bases, with 11 bases left between them. Germline V CDR1 and CDR2: DFQATT, SNEGSKA (reference sequence). For the CDR3, the DNA is TGCAGTGCTACCAAGTCGGGGTACAATGAGCAGTTCTTC. This encodes CSATKSGYNEQFF.

This clonotype was observed many times. The chain recombines TRBV7-9 with TRBJ2-3; perhaps TRBD2 as D (6 bases). The CDR3 extends over 15 amino acids. CDR1 SEHNR and CDR2 FQNEAQ come from the germline V gene (reference sequence). V was trimmed by 2 bases and J by 0 bases, leaving 9 bases between them. The DNA for the CDR3 is TGTGCCAGCAGCTTAAGTGGGAGGAGCACAGATACGCAGTATTTT. Its translation is CASSLSGRSTDTQYF. The full variable domain, with the rest looked up from reference TRBV7-9 and TRBJ2-3, is DTGVSQNPRHKITKRGQNVTFRCDPISEHNRLYWYRQTLGQGPEFLTYFQNEAQLEKSRLLSDRFSAERPKGSFSTLEIQRTEQGDSAMYLCASSLSGRSTDTQYFGPGTRLTVL.

This clonotype was picked up many times. This rearrangement joins TRBV5-1 to TRBJ2-1; TRBD1 matches 7 bases. After removal of 4 bases from V and 7 bases from J, the junction contained 5 bases not matched to a gene. Germline values: CDR1 SGHRS, CDR2 YFSETQ. This CDR3 is built from 13 residues. CDR3 protein: CASSRDSTNEQFF. The CDR3 region has the DNA TGCGCCAGCAGCAGGGACAGCACAAATGAGCAGTTCTTC.

This clonotype is categorized as medium-sized. The CDR3 DNA is TGTGCCATCATGACGTTGGACAATGAGCAGTTCTTC. This encodes CAIMTLDNEQFF. J is TRBJ2-1 and V is TRBV10-3; D is unresolved. With 7 bases removed from V and 5 bases from J, the gap between germline ends came to 9 bases. Germline assignment: CDR1 ENHRY and CDR2 SYGVKD. This CDR3 spans 12 amino acids.

This clonotype was observed many times. The chain carries TRBV6-5 and TRBJ2-1; TRBD1 agrees at 7 bases. The V gene end was trimmed by 1 base and the J gene end by 7 bases; junction bases not matched to a gene: 10. CDR3 size: 16 residues. In germline, CDR1 is MNHEY, CDR2 SVGAGI. In nucleotides, the CDR3 is TGTGCCAGCAGTTACTTTTTAGGGGGCTTTGGGAATGAGCAGTTCTTC. Translation: CASSYFLGGFGNEQFF.

A few counts support this clonotype. The chain recombines TRBV20-1 with TRBJ2-5, with D maybe TRBD1 (5 bases). Trimming shortened V by 0 bases and J by 3 bases, and 11 bases separated the two germline ends. The CDR3 extends over 14 amino acids. Germline V gene sequence: CDR1 DFQATT, CDR2 SNEGSKA (reference sequence). The CDR3 DNA sequence: TGCAGTGCTAGAGATGGTAAGACAGAAGAGACCCAGTACTTC. It specifies CSARDGKTEETQYF.

Points on this clonotype: A read error may be the cause here, since a much bigger clone is one base away. CDR3 in amino acids: CASSSGRNTWELFF. For the CDR3, the DNA is TGCGCCAGCAGCTCCGGCCGGAACACCTGGGAGCTGTTTTTT. The rearrangement uses TRBV4-1 and TRBJ2-2; D not certain. Germline V gene lookup returns CDR1 MGHRA and CDR2 YSYEKL. CDR3 size: 14 residues.

This clonotype was seen repeatedly, ten times or more. J is TRBJ2-6 and V is TRBV19, with D perhaps matching TRBD1 (5 bases). The CDR3 length is 15 residues. Germline values: CDR1 LNHDA, CDR2 SQIVND (reference sequence). V gave up 8 bases and J gave up 0 bases, with 11 bases separating them. CDR3 amino acids: CASYGHLSGANVLTF. CDR3 nucleotide sequence: TGTGCCAGTTACGGACACCTCTCTGGGGCCAACGTCCTGACTTTC.

This clonotype has ten or more counts. The chain carries TRBV2 and TRBJ2-1; 16 nucleotides agree with TRBD2. V was clipped by 8 bases and J by 8 bases; unmatched bases: 3. CDR3 size: 14 residues. The germline V gene has CDR1 SNHLY and CDR2 FYNNEI. CDR3 coding DNA: TGTGCCAGCCTGGGACTAGCGGGAGGGGATGAGCAGTTCTTC. Its protein product is CASLGLAGGDEQFF.

This clonotype was detected ten times or more. The rearrangement uses TRBV2 and TRBJ1-5, with D possibly being TRBD1 (6 bases). The germline V gene has CDR1 SNHLY and CDR2 FYNNEI. Trimming removed 4 bases from V and 4 bases from J, with 8 bases in between. CDR3 size: 13 residues. The DNA of the CDR3 is TGTGCCAGCAGTGGGACAGTTAATCAGCCCCAGCATTTT. Its translation is CASSGTVNQPQHF.

This CDR3 is CASRPGGFTGELFF. DNA of the CDR3: TGCGCCAGCCGACCGGGGGGCTTCACCGGGGAGCTGTTTTTT. This chain links TRBV5-1 with TRBJ2-2; weak D call: TRBD2 (7 bases). V dropped 7 bases and J dropped 4 bases, with 14 bases sitting between them. CDR1 is SGHRS, CDR2 YFSETQ, per germline. The CDR3 is 14 residues long.

This clonotype has at least ten counts. The rearrangement uses TRBV20-1 and TRBJ2-3, with TRBD2 matching over 8 bases. CDR3 size: 15 residues. The germline CDR1 and CDR2 sequences are DFQATT and SNEGSKA (reference sequence). Losses at the gene ends were 5 bases for V and 5 bases for J; bases not matched to a gene: 12. CDR3 nucleotides: TGCAGTGCTGAACGACCTTTCCTAGCGGGAGATACGCAGTATTTT. Protein: CSAERPFLAGDTQYF.

This clonotype was seen many times. The CDR3 DNA is TGTGCCAGCAGTTCAGGGACTGAGACCCAGTACTTC. This translates into CASSSGTETQYF. The genes are TRBV12-3 or TRBV12-4 and TRBJ2-5; D is perhaps TRBD2 (6 bases). The CDR3 consists of 12 residues. Trimming left V 4 bases short and J 5 bases short, with 8 bases between.

The table lists this clonotype with many counts. The chain combines TRBV30 with TRBJ1-1; 9 nucleotides align to TRBD1. The V gene end was trimmed by 5 bases and the J gene end by 5 bases; junction bases not matched to a gene: 6. Germline loops: CDR1 GTSNPN, CDR2 SVGIG (reference sequence). The CDR3 has 13 residues. The CDR3 bases are TGTGCCTGGGCACAGGGGGCATGGACTGAAGCTTTCTTT. Amino acids: CAWAQGAWTEAFF.